This T cell receptor beta chain was observed in a study of T cells after yellow fever vaccination (dated by TCRdb to the late 2010s). Study-level background: The SMART-Seq v4 Ultra Low Input RNA kit was used to prepare libraries from fractions with low cell numbers. To track T-cell clones before and after primary and booster YFV17D yellow fever vaccination, bulk TCR alpha and beta repertoires were sequenced longitudinally. Blood was collected at multiple timepoints before and after primary and secondary immunization, and bulk PBMC replicates and cell subsets were isolated. Two healthy male donors made up the cohort, one aged 18 to 30 years and the other aged 30 to 40 years.

Note on this clonotype: The specificity of this receptor is unknown. Nothing much larger sits one base from this clone, and base qualities are not available.

Sequencing used an Illumina NovaSeq 6000. TCR cDNA was synthesized by 5'RACE template switching, through which a universal primer site and unique molecular identifiers were introduced. cDNA synthesis was primed from both the TCR alpha and TCR beta constant segments. Library amplification used two PCR steps, and the second PCR step added sample barcodes and sequencing adapters. Sequencing of libraries was done on Illumina HiSeq 2500 (2x100 bp) or NovaSeq (2x150 bp). The original pipeline was this. MIGEC was used to demultiplex reads and collapse the reads into UMI consensus sequences, and MiXCR was used for V(D)J alignment. Vaccine-responding clonotypes were defined with edgeR using replicate PBMC samples, requiring FDR below 0.01 and a log2 fold change above 5 up to day 15. Each bulk clonotype received a CD4 or CD8 identity based on whether the sequenced CD4 or CD8 repertoire contained that clonotype at higher abundance. Through fastp at Q25 and MiXCR, TCRdb rebuilt clones from the public reads, retaining in-frame beta chains. CDR3 protein duplicates are merged, each entry listing the most common genes and DNA. The V and J calls and clone size are TCRdb's, not the authors'. In all, the sample holds 340,000 or so distinct CDR3 sequences, and 9.5% to 15% of those were seen once. The top ten clones comprise 3.2% of the sample.

The treatment or condition label, as the study defines it: live attenuated yellow fever vaccine strain. PBMCs were isolated from peripheral blood using a standard Ficoll-Paque protocol. Dynabeads CD4 and CD8 positive selection kits were used to isolate CD4 and CD8 T-cell fractions. TriZol was used to extract RNA from bulk PBMCs, from CD4 and CD8 fractions, and from dextramer-positive and dextramer-negative fractions. V loses 6 bases, J loses 5 bases, and the germline ends lie 10 bases apart. The CDR3 starts with the cysteine, ends with the phenylalanine, and has 12 residues. The sequence is cut down to CDR3 DNA, 36 bases in frame from base 1. Reading the germline V gene (reference sequence) gives CDR1 MNHEY and CDR2 SMNVEV. What the authors observed across the whole study: The study included only two donors, which limits how far the findings can be generalized. A small share of clonotypes occurred in both CD4 and CD8 compartments, likely arising from convergent recombination. FACS-sorted repertoires could contain abundant contaminating clonotypes from the bulk population, so computational filtering was required. After the booster, most clones that had expanded after primary vaccination were detected again (nearly 97% of CD4 and more than 85% of CD8), suggesting broad maintenance of memory. Compared with the primary T-cell response, the secondary T-cell response was weaker but faster, peaking on day 5 rather than day 15.

The sample was CD4+ T cells sorted from PBMCs, taken 15 days after the yellow fever booster vaccination. The rearrangement combines TRBV27 with TRBJ1-2, with the D gene too uncertain to name. This sequence originates from a man between 18 and 29 years old who received the YFV17D yellow fever vaccine. CDR3 protein: CASSQIGYGYTF. In nucleotide form, the sequence is TGTGCCAGCAGCCAAATCGGGTATGGCTACACCTTC.